This TCR beta chain was retrieved from a study of OX40 agonist ivuxolimab in advanced cancers. This CDR3 region has 16 residues. V lost 5 bases, J lost 5 bases, and 8 bases stayed unmatched. Germline V gene data show CDR1 as PRHDT and CDR2 as FYEKMQ (reference sequence). Only in-frame clones appear in the TCRdb table, and some are missing; sequencing was by immunoSEQ multiplex PCR. The table has around 45,000 clones, about 92% seen once. On this clone itself: The target antigen is unknown.

Findings and caveats of the study: At 0.1 to 3.0 mg/kg and by week 6, clonal expansion occurred in CD4+ and CD8+ blood T cells.

The J gene is TRBJ2-1, the V gene TRBV13; 11 positions agree with TRBD2. The source of this sequence is an adult with an advanced solid tumor such as melanoma, head and neck, liver or kidney cancer. Material: CD4+ or CD8+ T cells sorted from blood, obtained in a trial of the OX40 agonist ivuxolimab. CDR3 residues: CASSPAGTSGNNEQFF. The CDR3 DNA reads as TGTGCCAGCAGCCCGGCCGGGACTAGCGGTAACAATGAGCAGTTCTTC.